These T cell receptor beta chains were read from a single sample in a study of cytomegalovirus exposure and HLA in healthy donors. TCRdb keeps only in-frame clones here, not all; method: immunoSEQ multiplex PCR. The sample records under 150,000 clones, around three quarters being singletons. The sequenced sample was PBMCs. The receptor source for this set is a man aged 25 to 40 in good health and CMV-seropositive. CDR3s include the opening cysteine and the closing phenylalanine or tryptophan. D genes are given only for firm matches. Part of the rows lack a size; the others show once, few, many or a class for expanded clones.

D: TRBD2
size: -
length: 14
J: TRBJ2-7
V: TRBV27
CDR3: CASSKLAEDYEQYF
DNA: TGTGCCAGCAGTAAGCTAGCGGAGGACTACGAGCAGTACTTC

D: -
size: few
length: 14
J: TRBJ2-5
V: TRBV7-2
CDR3: CASSLVGRLETQYF
DNA: TGTGCCAGCAGCTTAGTGGGGCGGCTAGAGACCCAGTACTTC

D: -
size: -
length: 15
J: TRBJ2-7
V: TRBV7-2
CDR3: CASSARLVRVYEQYF
DNA: TGTGCCAGCAGCGCCCGACTGGTTCGGGTCTACGAGCAGTACTTC

D: -
size: -
length: 15
J: TRBJ1-2
V: TRBV7-2
CDR3: CASLKGSGTNYGYTF
DNA: TGTGCCAGCCTCAAAGGTTCAGGAACTAACTATGGCTACACCTTC

D: TRBD1
size: -
length: 17
J: TRBJ1-2
V: TRBV28
CDR3: CASSPSRGIKANYGYTF
DNA: TGTGCCAGCAGTCCGAGCAGGGGGATTAAAGCTAACTATGGCTACACCTTC

D: -
size: -
length: 15
J: TRBJ2-7
V: TRBV7-2
CDR3: CASSPTTGYSYEQYF
DNA: TGTGCCAGCAGCCCAACGACTGGCTACTCCTACGAGCAGTACTTC

D: TRBD2
size: -
length: 14
J: TRBJ2-7
V: TRBV5-1
CDR3: CASSLLAGRDEQYF
DNA: TGCGCCAGCAGCTTACTAGCGGGACGAGACGAGCAGTACTTC

D: -
size: -
length: 15
J: TRBJ1-2
V: TRBV7-9
CDR3: CASTLGGLPNYGYTF
DNA: TGTGCCAGCACCCTGGGAGGGCTACCTAACTATGGCTACACCTTC

D: -
size: -
length: 15
J: TRBJ2-3
V: TRBV15
CDR3: CATSTGEGGTDTQYF
DNA: TGTGCCACCAGCACTGGGGAGGGGGGCACAGATACGCAGTATTTT

D: TRBD2
size: -
length: 19
J: TRBJ2-1
V: TRBV4-1
CDR3: CASSRIRLAGGPGGNEQFF
DNA: TGCGCCAGCAGCCGAATTAGGCTAGCGGGGGGGCCAGGTGGGAATGAGCAGTTCTTC

D: -
size: -
length: 14
J: TRBJ1-5
V: TRBV15
CDR3: CATSRLGGNQPQHF
DNA: TGTGCCACCAGCAGGTTAGGGGGTAATCAGCCCCAGCATTTT

D: -
size: -
length: 16
J: TRBJ2-6
V: TRBV19
CDR3: CASSSHRVSGANVLTF
DNA: TGTGCCAGTAGTTCCCACAGGGTCTCGGGGGCCAACGTCCTGACTTTC

D: -
size: -
length: 18
J: TRBJ1-4
V: TRBV18
CDR3: CASSPDVGTSATNEKLFF
DNA: TGTGCCAGCTCACCGGACGTGGGGACAAGTGCAACTAATGAAAAACTGTTTTTT

D: TRBD2
size: -
length: 15
J: TRBJ2-7
V: TRBV15
CDR3: CATSRVSGGPYEQYF
DNA: TGTGCCACCAGCAGAGTGAGCGGGGGGCCCTACGAGCAGTACTTC

D: TRBD1
size: once
length: 18
J: TRBJ2-3
V: TRBV5-4
CDR3: CASSPNPPTGGWTDTQYF
DNA: TGTGCCAGCAGCCCCAACCCGCCCACAGGGGGCTGGACAGATACGCAGTATTTT

D: -
size: -
length: 14
J: TRBJ1-3
V: TRBV30
CDR3: CAWGGLDSGNTIYF
DNA: TGTGCCTGGGGAGGATTGGACTCTGGAAACACCATATATTTT

D: TRBD2
size: -
length: 14
J: TRBJ2-1
V: TRBV29-1
CDR3: CSGLQRGLRDEQFF
DNA: TGCAGCGGCCTCCAGCGGGGGCTACGCGATGAGCAGTTCTTC

D: TRBD2
size: -
length: 15
J: TRBJ2-1
V: TRBV4-1
CDR3: CASSRLAGARNEQFF
DNA: TGCGCCAGCAGCCGACTAGCGGGTGCACGGAATGAGCAGTTCTTC

D: TRBD2
size: -
length: 16
J: TRBJ2-3
V: TRBV19
CDR3: CASSIGGTSGTDTQYF
DNA: TGTGCCAGTAGTATAGGCGGGACTAGCGGCACAGATACGCAGTATTTT

D: -
size: few
length: 16
J: TRBJ2-6
V: TRBV9
CDR3: CASSGAGTAGANGLTF
DNA: TGTGCCAGCAGCGGGGCAGGGACTGCTGGGGCCAACGGCCTGACTTTC

D: -
size: -
length: 17
J: TRBJ1-2
V: TRBV27
CDR3: CASRSPSVQGSNYGYTF
DNA: TGTGCCAGCAGGTCGCCCTCCGTCCAGGGTAGTAACTATGGCTACACCTTC

D: TRBD1
size: -
length: 16
J: TRBJ1-6
V: TRBV13
CDR3: CASSPGQGVYNSPLHF
DNA: TGTGCCAGCAGCCCAGGACAGGGGGTCTATAATTCACCCCTCCACTTT

D: -
size: -
length: 13
J: TRBJ1-1
V: TRBV11-2
CDR3: CASSFPWNTEAFF
DNA: TGTGCCAGCAGCTTTCCATGGAACACTGAAGCTTTCTTT

D: TRBD1
size: -
length: 14
J: TRBJ1-2
V: TRBV28
CDR3: CASSLDQGARGYTF
DNA: TGTGCCAGCAGTTTAGATCAGGGGGCTCGTGGCTACACCTTC